This T cell receptor (beta chain) was identified in a study of Graves' ophthalmopathy and Graves' hyperthyroidism. Trimming took 2 bases from V and 2 from J; bases not matched to a gene: 1. The germline V gene has CDR1 GTSNPN and CDR2 SVGIG (reference sequence). The CDR3 is 14 residues long. RNA transcripts were the source from which TCR beta CDR3 regions were amplified. Amplification began with first-round RT-PCR using HTBI primers, then second-round multiplex PCR was performed. Each CDR3 protein is one row after TCRdb ran MiXCR on the multiplex PCR reads. This sample carries about 1.2 million distinct CDR3 sequences, around a third of them seen once, and the ten largest clones take more than 9.5%.

This chain links TRBV30 with TRBJ1-5; TRBD1 aligns across 9 bases. The sequenced sample was peripheral blood or thyroid tissue (not recorded which). The sequence came from an adult man with Graves' hyperthyroidism. The CDR3 DNA reads as TGTGCCTGGAGTAGGACAGGGGGCAATCAGCCCCAGCATTTT. As protein: CAWSRTGGNQPQHF.